These T cell receptor beta chains were read from a single sample in a study of cytomegalovirus exposure and HLA in healthy donors. Sequencing was performed with immunoSEQ multiplex PCR; in TCRdb, only in-frame clones are kept and a portion is missing. This sample has 65,000 or so clones; around 73% occur once, and the top ten carry under 3%. Sequencing used PBMCs. These receptors were collected from a girl between 10 and 17 years old in good health and CMV-seropositive. CDR3s include the opening cysteine and the closing phenylalanine or tryptophan. D genes are given only for firm matches. Rows give clone size only sometimes, using once, few, many, or a class for an expanded clone.

>NA|TRBD2|TRBV6-1|13|TRBJ2-5
TGTGCCAGCAGGGCGGGGGGGCAAGAGACCCAGTACTTC
CASRAGGQETQYF
>once|NA|TRBV7-9|14|TRBJ1-2
TGTGCCAGCAGCTCATCCAGGGGCCCGTATGGCTACACCTTC
CASSSSRGPYGYTF
>NA|TRBD2|TRBV9|17|TRBJ2-3
TGTGCCAGCAGCGGATTAGCGGGAGGCACCTCCGGGGATACGCAGTATTTT
CASSGLAGGTSGDTQYF
>NA|NA|TRBV30|11|TRBJ1-3
TGTGCGGGACACTCTGGAAACACCATATATTTT
CAGHSGNTIYF
>NA|NA|TRBV30|14|TRBJ1-3
TGTGCCTGGCTCGGACTCTTCTCTGGAAACACCATATATTTT
CAWLGLFSGNTIYF
>NA|NA|TRBV7-8|13|TRBJ1-1
TGTGCCAGCAGCTCGGGGGGTTGGACTGAAGCTTTCTTT
CASSSGGWTEAFF
>NA|NA|TRBV7-2|15|TRBJ2-5
TGTGCCAGCAGCGTTTGGAGCGGAAATCAAGAGACCCAGTACTTC
CASSVWSGNQETQYF
>NA|TRBD2|TRBV5-8|17|TRBJ2-5
TGTGCCAGCAGCTTGGGGCTAGCGGGTCTCCTCCAAGAGACCCAGTACTTC
CASSLGLAGLLQETQYF
>NA|TRBD1|TRBV7-7|16|TRBJ2-5
TGTGCCAGCAGCTTGGGACCGGGACAGGGGGCAGAGACCCAGTACTTC
CASSLGPGQGAETQYF
>NA|NA|TRBV18|14|TRBJ1-2
TGTGCCAGCTCACCAGAACGAGAGGGCTATGGCTACACCTTC
CASSPEREGYGYTF
>NA|TRBD2|TRBV5-4|15|TRBJ2-1
TGTGCCAGCAGCCCGCGCCGGACTAGCGGGATTGAGCAGTTCTTC
CASSPRRTSGIEQFF
>NA|TRBD2|TRBV7-2|14|TRBJ2-1
TGTGCCAGCAGCTTAGGAGACGGGAGGTGGTGGCAGTTCTTC
CASSLGDGRWWQFF
>NA|NA|TRBV19|14|TRBJ1-5
TGTGCCAGTAGTGCTACGGGCCGGGGACAGCCCCAGCATTTT
CASSATGRGQPQHF
>NA|NA|TRBV30|11|TRBJ2-7
TGTGCCTGGAGTTCAACCTACGAGCAGTACTTC
CAWSSTYEQYF
>few|TRBD2|TRBV6-4|15|TRBJ2-3
TGTGCCAGCAGTGACGCGGGGGGCGAGGCAGATACGCAGTATTTT
CASSDAGGEADTQYF
>NA|TRBD1|TRBV7-8|17|TRBJ2-4
TGTGCCAGCAGCTCGCGGCCCGGGACAGGGGGCGAAAACATTCAGTACTTC
CASSSRPGTGGENIQYF
>NA|NA|TRBV7-6|14|TRBJ2-7
TGTGCCAGCAGCCCATCGGACAGTAACTACGAGCAGTACTTC
CASSPSDSNYEQYF
>NA|NA|TRBV25-1|13|TRBJ2-7
TGTGCCAGCAGTGGGGCCCCTACCTACGAGCAGTACTTC
CASSGAPTYEQYF
>NA|NA|TRBV7-2|14|TRBJ2-4
TGTGCCAGCAGCTTATTCGAGGGCAAAAACATTCAGTACTTC
CASSLFEGKNIQYF